The 30 T cell receptor beta chains below were found in one sample sequenced in a study of sequential checkpoint blockade in melanoma (dated by TCRdb to about 2019). The treatment or condition label of this sample denotes: randomized to nivolumab then ipilimumab (arm A) or the reverse (arm B). Library creation used the immunoSEQ multiplex PCR assay. In TCRdb, the immuneACCESS table is reduced to in-frame sequences with V and J assigned. These tables do not hold every clone; where another copy was compared, an unresolved V gene accounts for under half, and the others remain unexplained. Within this sample are about 35,000 clones, with 84% of them counted one time only. 4.5% to 7% of the sample lies in the top ten. The source was CD8+ T cells sorted from blood (inferred from file names), collected from a patient given nivolumab and ipilimumab in sequence. These receptors all come from a human donor with melanoma.

The rearrangement uses TRBV2 and TRBJ2-3; TRBD2 matches at 7 bases. The CDR3 consists of 15 residues. Germline V gene lookup returns CDR1 SNHLY and CDR2 FYNNEI. The V segment lost 1 base and the J segment 0 bases; nucleotides outside the gene matches: 1. The CDR3 nucleotides are TGTGCCAGCAGTGAAGGCGGGGGTAGCACAGATACGCAGTATTTT. Residues: CASSEGGGSTDTQYF.

The J gene is TRBJ2-2, the V gene TRBV27; D is unresolved. V shed 3 bases and J shed 6 bases, with 11 bases lying between them. Germline lookup yields CDR1 MNHEY and CDR2 SMNVEV (reference sequence). This CDR3 is built from 14 residues. Here the CDR3 reads CASSFGFSAGELFF. In nucleotides, the CDR3 is TGTGCCAGCAGTTTCGGCTTCAGCGCCGGGGAGCTGTTTTTT.

The V and J genes are TRBV5-5 and TRBJ1-1; a weak D match, TRBD1 (6 bases). The CDR3 consists of 15 residues. CDR1 SGHKS and CDR2 YYEKEE come from the germline V gene (reference sequence). The V gene lost 0 bases and the J gene lost 2 bases, with 11 bases spanning the gap. CDR3 protein: CASSLAWGGNTEAFF. The CDR3 DNA follows: TGTGCCAGCAGCTTGGCCTGGGGGGGCAACACTGAAGCTTTCTTT. The whole variable domain, filled in from reference TRBV5-5 and TRBJ1-1, reads DAGVTQSPTHLIKTRGQQVTLRCSPISGHKSVSWYQQVLGQGPQFIFQYYEKEERGRGNFPDRFSARQFPNYSSELNVNALLLGDSALYLCASSLAWGGNTEAFFGQGTRLTVV.

Of note for this clone: The same CDR3 also results from other DNA sequences found in this sample. The chain carries TRBV6-5 and TRBJ2-2; D is possibly TRBD1 (6 bases). The germline gives CDR1 MNHEY, CDR2 SVGAGI. The length of the CDR3 is 14 residues. Between the trimmed V and J ends, which lost 0 bases and 6 bases, there was a span of 8 bases. The CDR3 is CASSYSQGAGELFF. In DNA form, the CDR3 reads TGTGCCAGCAGTTACTCACAGGGAGCCGGGGAGCTGTTTTTT.

The chain combines TRBV7-8 with TRBJ2-1; 8 nucleotides match TRBD1. Germline trimming cut 1 base from V and 2 bases from J; bases unmatched to any gene: 4. CDR3 size: 16 residues. Germline CDR1 is SGHVS and CDR2 is FQNEAQ. The CDR3 spells CASSLGTGGTYNEQFF. The CDR3 DNA follows: TGTGCCAGCAGCTTAGGAACAGGGGGTACCTACAATGAGCAGTTCTTC.

The CDR3 here is CASSGGAYNEQFF. The CDR3 DNA follows: TGTGCCAGCAGCGGGGGGGCCTACAATGAGCAGTTCTTC. The chain links TRBV9 to TRBJ2-1; D perhaps matches TRBD2 (6 bases). Per germline, CDR1 SGDLS and CDR2 YYNGEE. The ends were cut back, 3 bases at V and 2 bases at J, with 6 bases in the middle. The CDR3 covers 13 residues.

The rearrangement uses TRBV21-1 and TRBJ1-1. TRBV21-1 is a recognized pseudogene. The CDR3 has 16 residues. The chain's CDR3 is CASSEVGTRMNTEAFF. The CDR3 DNA follows: TGTGCCAGCAGCGAGGTGGGGACTCGGATGAACACTGAAGCTTTCTTT.

V is TRBV5-1 and J is TRBJ1-3, with D perhaps matching TRBD1 (6 bases). The germline gives CDR1 SGHRS, CDR2 YFSETQ. This CDR3 has 15 residues. V gave up 2 bases and J gave up 4 bases, with 13 bases separating them. DNA of the CDR3: TGCGCCAGCAGCTTCCAACAGGGCGCGGGAAACACCATATATTTT. Its protein is CASSFQQGAGNTIYF.

The rearrangement uses TRBV15 and TRBJ2-1; maybe TRBD1 (8 bases). Between the trimmed V and J ends, which lost 1 base and 8 bases, there was a span of 12 bases. The length of the CDR3 is 14 residues. From germline, CDR1 is LNHNV and CDR2 YYDKDF (reference sequence). Here the CDR3 reads CATSRGTGRDEQFF. The CDR3 DNA follows: TGTGCCACCAGCAGAGGGACAGGGAGGGATGAGCAGTTCTTC.

The V gene is TRBV5-8, the J gene TRBJ1-2; a possible D gene is TRBD1 (6 bases). CDR1 is SGHTS and CDR2 is YDEGEE in the germline V gene. The ends were cut back, 1 base at V and 4 bases at J, with 14 bases in the middle. The CDR3 contains 15 residues. CDR3 nucleotide sequence: TGTGCCAGCAGCTTGCCTGCAGGGGCGGGCTATGGCTACACCTTC. Its translation is CASSLPAGAGYGYTF. Full variable domain (outside the CDR3, taken from reference TRBV5-8 and TRBJ1-2): EAGVTQSPTHLIKTRGQQATLRCSPISGHTSVYWYQQALGLGLQFLLWYDEGEERNRGNFPPRFSGRQFPNYSSELNVNALELEDSALYLCASSLPAGAGYGYTFGSGTRLTVV.

The chain is built from TRBV7-2 and TRBJ2-1, with 9 positions matching TRBD2. Germline V gene lookup returns CDR1 SGHTA and CDR2 FQGNSA. This CDR3 has 15 amino acids. V shed 3 bases and J 6 bases; nucleotides not matched to a gene: 6. The CDR3 protein is CASSFGGGAVNEQFF. As DNA, the CDR3 is TGTGCCAGCAGCTTCGGCGGGGGGGCCGTCAATGAGCAGTTCTTC.

The chain couples TRBV28 to TRBJ2-1; 7 bases line up with TRBD2. CDR3 size: 17 residues. With 2 bases clipped from V and 9 bases from J, the junction kept 16 bases outside the gene matches. Looked up from germline, CDR1 is MDHEN and CDR2 is SYDVKM. This CDR3 reads CASSLISPEGRVAEQFF. The DNA of the CDR3 is TGTGCCAGCAGTTTAATCTCCCCCGAGGGGAGGGTTGCTGAGCAGTTCTTC.

The chain employs TRBV4-2 and TRBJ1-2, with D perhaps TRBD1 (6 bases). With 0 bases removed from V and 4 bases from J, the gap between germline ends came to 12 bases. The V gene's germline CDR1 is LGHNA and CDR2 YNFKEQ. The CDR3 is 15 amino acids. The CDR3 sequence is CASSQEDQGSYGYTF. The CDR3 DNA is TGTGCCAGCAGCCAAGAGGATCAGGGGTCCTATGGCTACACCTTC.

The CDR3 DNA is TGTGCCAGCAGCCAAGTGGGAGCCGGGGAGCTGTTTTTT. Translating it yields CASSQVGAGELFF. This rearrangement joins TRBV4-2 to TRBJ2-2; a possible D gene is TRBD2 (5 bases). From germline, CDR1 is LGHNA and CDR2 YNFKEQ. Trimming left V 1 base short and J 6 bases short, with 6 bases between. This CDR3 has 13 residues.

The rearrangement joins TRBV11-2 to TRBJ1-1; D call uncertain. Trimming removed 1 base at V and 4 bases at J, with 13 bases between. Germline-derived CDR1 and CDR2 are SGHAT and FQNNGV. The CDR3 covers 15 residues. CDR3 DNA: TGTGCCAGCAGCTTAGTGTTGGGAGTTGGCACTGAAGCTTTCTTT. Protein sequence: CASSLVLGVGTEAFF.

The genes are TRBV9 and TRBJ1-4; D gene unclear. The CDR3 is 16 amino acids. The germline V gene has CDR1 SGDLS and CDR2 YYNGEE. Trimming removed 0 bases from V and 6 bases from J, with 15 bases in between. CDR3 in amino acids: CASSVATGVVDEKLFF. CDR3 nucleotides: TGTGCCAGCAGCGTAGCTACCGGGGTGGTCGATGAAAAACTGTTTTTT.

This sequence joins TRBV28 and TRBJ2-5, with D tentatively TRBD2 (5 bases). This CDR3 contains 13 residues. The germline V gene has CDR1 MDHEN and CDR2 SYDVKM. Deletions cut 7 bases from V and 3 bases from J, with 12 bases between. CDR3 bases: TGTGCCAGCACCACCCAACTAGAAGAGACCCAGTACTTC. It encodes CASTTQLEETQYF. Full variable domain (remainder filled in from reference TRBV28 and TRBJ2-5): DVKVTQSSRYLVKRTGEKVFLECVQDMDHENMFWYRQDPGLGLRLIYFSYDVKMKEKGDIPEGYSVSREKKERFSLILESASTNQTSMYLCASTTQLEETQYFGPGTRLLVL.

The chain uses TRBV9 and TRBJ2-3; 7 bases agree with TRBD1. The CDR3 is 19 residues long. J was trimmed by 6 bases and V by 6 bases; bases with no gene match: 25. Germline V gene data show CDR1 as SGDLS and CDR2 as YYNGEE. The CDR3 nucleotides are TGTGCCAGCACCCCCGCCTCCGGGACAGCAGGGAGTAGGACCGATACGCAGTATTTT. Amino acid sequence: CASTPASGTAGSRTDTQYF.

The chain is built from TRBV9 and TRBJ2-2, with 7 positions matching TRBD1. Germline values: CDR1 SGDLS, CDR2 YYNGEE. This CDR3 is built from 17 residues. V gave up 4 bases and J gave up 1 base; unmatched junction bases: 10. DNA for the CDR3: TGTGCCAGCAGCACTCCCCGGGACAGCAAGAACACCGGGGAGCTGTTTTTT. Its translation is CASSTPRDSKNTGELFF.

The chain carries TRBV5-6 and TRBJ2-3, with TRBD2 identical over 7 bases. The germline V gene has CDR1 SGHDT and CDR2 YYEEEE. V shed 4 bases and J 4 bases; nucleotides not matched to a gene: 3. This CDR3 is 13 amino acids long. CDR3 sequence (DNA): TGTGCCAGCAGCCTGCTAGCGGCAGATACGCAGTATTTT. Its protein is CASSLLAADTQYF.

The chain uses TRBV6-4 and TRBJ2-3; 12 positions agree with TRBD2. Germline CDR1 and CDR2: MRHNA and SNTAGT. The J segment lost 3 bases and the V segment lost 6 bases, leaving 4 bases of the junction unmatched. This CDR3 contains 15 residues. The CDR3 spells CASSPTSGSTDTQYF. The CDR3 DNA reads TGTGCCAGCAGCCCGACTAGCGGGAGTACAGATACGCAGTATTTT.

V and J are TRBV27 and TRBJ2-1, with D possibly being TRBD2 (5 bases). The germline gives CDR1 MNHEY, CDR2 SMNVEV (reference sequence). CDR3 length: 14 residues. V was shortened by 2 bases and J by 0 bases, with 5 bases between the two germline ends. CDR3 amino acids: CASSLTSSYNEQFF. CDR3 in DNA: TGTGCCAGCAGTTTAACTAGCTCCTACAATGAGCAGTTCTTC.

CDR3 DNA sequence: TGTGCCAGCAGTTACTCGGCAGGGAAAGCTTCAGTCCTGTGGAAGGCTTTCTTT. This encodes CASSYSAGKASVLWKAFF. This chain uses TRBV27 with TRBJ1-1; a weak D match, TRBD1 (5 bases). The germline V gene has CDR1 MNHEY and CDR2 SMNVEV (reference sequence). The CDR3 consists of 18 residues. With 4 bases removed from V and 11 bases from J, the gap between germline ends came to 32 bases.

V usage is TRBV6-4 and J usage is TRBJ1-2, with a weak D call TRBD1 (6 bases). This CDR3 is 14 amino acids long. The ends were cut back, 6 bases at V and 4 bases at J, with 15 bases in the middle. Germline V lookup: CDR1 MRHNA, CDR2 SNTAGT. The CDR3 DNA follows: TGTGCCAGCAGCCCGGGGGGGGGCGGCTATGGCTACACCTTC. Translated: CASSPGGGGYGYTF.

Only a few counts were recorded for this clone. The genes are TRBV11-2 and TRBJ2-3; the D gene is possibly TRBD2 (5 bases). The CDR3 is 15 residues long. Germline loops: CDR1 SGHAT, CDR2 FQNNGV. V lost 5 bases to trimming and J lost 3 bases, with 15 bases between them. The CDR3 spells CASSKVGVQTDTQYF. CDR3 in DNA: TGTGCCAGCAGCAAAGTCGGGGTACAGACAGATACGCAGTATTTT.

The chain combines TRBV5-1 with TRBJ2-1; possible D gene TRBD2, 5 bases. Germline V gives CDR1 SGHRS, CDR2 YFSETQ. This CDR3 is 15 amino acids long. Between the trimmed V and J ends, which lost 1 base and 3 bases, there was a span of 11 bases. Here the CDR3 reads CASSLLGLNYNEQFF. Written as DNA, the CDR3 is TGCGCCAGCAGCTTGCTAGGACTCAACTACAATGAGCAGTTCTTC. Drawing the rest from reference TRBV5-1 and TRBJ2-1, the complete variable domain is KAGVTQTPRYLIKTRGQQVTLSCSPISGHRSVSWYQQTPGQGLQFLFEYFSETQRNKGNFPGRFSGRQFSNSRSEMNVSTLELGDSALYLCASSLLGLNYNEQFFGPGTRLTVL.

The chain employs TRBV28 and TRBJ2-2; 8 positions agree with TRBD1. The CDR3 length is 15 residues. Germline V lookup: CDR1 MDHEN, CDR2 SYDVKM. V was clipped by 5 bases and J by 4 bases; unmatched bases: 6. The CDR3 loop reads CASSPDTGGTGELFF. For the CDR3, the DNA is TGTGCCAGCAGTCCTGACACAGGGGGCACCGGGGAGCTGTTTTTT. The whole variable domain, filled in from reference TRBV28 and TRBJ2-2, reads DVKVTQSSRYLVKRTGEKVFLECVQDMDHENMFWYRQDPGLGLRLIYFSYDVKMKEKGDIPEGYSVSREKKERFSLILESASTNQTSMYLCASSPDTGGTGELFFGEGSRLTVL.

Here the CDR3 DNA reads TGTGCCAGCAGTTCCGGGACTAGCGGGTACAATGAGCAGTTCTTC. It codes for CASSSGTSGYNEQFF. The chain carries TRBV27 and TRBJ2-1, with 12 bases aligning to TRBD2. The CDR3 consists of 15 residues. V lost 4 bases to trimming and J lost 4 bases; unmatched junction nucleotides: 2. CDR1 and CDR2 from the germline V gene are MNHEY and SMNVEV (reference sequence).

The chain uses TRBV6-6 and TRBJ2-1; 7 positions agree with TRBD1. The germline V gene has CDR1 MNHNY and CDR2 SVGAGI (reference sequence). CDR3 length equals 12 residues. J lost 6 bases, V lost 5 bases, and 1 base had no gene match. The CDR3 reads CASSRGPNEQFF. DNA of the CDR3: TGTGCCAGCAGTAGGGGGCCCAATGAGCAGTTCTTC.

This clone was observed a few times. Other DNA sequences in this specimen translate into the identical CDR3. The rearrangement joins TRBV19 to TRBJ1-6, with D unclear. Germline V CDR1 and CDR2: LNHDA, SQIVND (reference sequence). V lost 1 base to trimming and J lost 10 bases, with 5 bases between them. This CDR3 has 12 residues. In nucleotides, the CDR3 is TGTGCCAGTAGTATAGGAGGGTCACCCCTCCACTTT. Encoded protein: CASSIGGSPLHF.